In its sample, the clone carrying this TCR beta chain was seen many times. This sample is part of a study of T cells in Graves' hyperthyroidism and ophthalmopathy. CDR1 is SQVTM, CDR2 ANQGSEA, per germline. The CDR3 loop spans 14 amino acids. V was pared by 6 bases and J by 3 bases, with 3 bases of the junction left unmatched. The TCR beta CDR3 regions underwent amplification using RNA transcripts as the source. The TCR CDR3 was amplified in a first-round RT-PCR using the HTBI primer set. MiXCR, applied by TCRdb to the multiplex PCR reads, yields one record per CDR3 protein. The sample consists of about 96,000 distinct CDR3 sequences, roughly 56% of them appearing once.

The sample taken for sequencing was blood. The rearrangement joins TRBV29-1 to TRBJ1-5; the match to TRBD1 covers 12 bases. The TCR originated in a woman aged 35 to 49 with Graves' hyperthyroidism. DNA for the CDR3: TGCAGCGTCCGGGACAGGGGGCACAATCAGCCCCAGCATTTT. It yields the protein CSVRDRGHNQPQHF.